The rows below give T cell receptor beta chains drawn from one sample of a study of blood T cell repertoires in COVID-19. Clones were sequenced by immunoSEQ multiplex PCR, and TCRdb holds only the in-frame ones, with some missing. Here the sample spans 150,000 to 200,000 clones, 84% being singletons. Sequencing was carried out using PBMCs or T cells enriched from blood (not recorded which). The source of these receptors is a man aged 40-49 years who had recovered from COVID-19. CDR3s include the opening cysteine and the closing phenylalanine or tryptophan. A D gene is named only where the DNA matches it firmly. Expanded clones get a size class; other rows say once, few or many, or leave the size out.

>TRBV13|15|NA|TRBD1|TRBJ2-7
CASSPSGTGYSKQYF
TGTGCCAGCTCCCCTTCCGGGACAGGGTACTCAAAGCAGTACTTC
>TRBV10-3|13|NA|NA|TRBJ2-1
CAISEGGGNEQFF
TGTGCCATCAGTGAAGGGGGGGGCAATGAGCAGTTCTTC
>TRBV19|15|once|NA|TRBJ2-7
CASSISVSDSYEQYF
TGTGCCAGTAGTATATCGGTTAGTGACTCCTACGAGCAGTACTTC
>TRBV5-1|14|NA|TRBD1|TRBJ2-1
CASSLGQGNNEQFF
TGCGCCAGCAGCTTGGGACAGGGGAACAATGAGCAGTTCTTC
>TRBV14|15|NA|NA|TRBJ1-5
CASSQPEDSNQPQHF
TGTGCCAGCAGCCAGCCGGAGGATAGCAATCAGCCCCAGCATTTT
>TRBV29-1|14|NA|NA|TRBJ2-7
CSVAPVPLGYEQYF
TGCAGCGTTGCACCAGTCCCCCTCGGGTACGAGCAGTACTTC
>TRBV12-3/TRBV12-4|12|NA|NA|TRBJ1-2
CASSLRGYGYTF
TGTGCCAGCAGTCTCAGGGGTTATGGCTACACCTTC
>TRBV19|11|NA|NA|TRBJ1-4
CASSIGEKLFF
TGTGCCAGTAGTATCGGTGAAAAACTGTTTTTT
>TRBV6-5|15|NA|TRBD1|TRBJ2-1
CASSYQGQDYNEQFF
TGTGCCAGCAGTTACCAGGGACAGGATTACAATGAGCAGTTCTTC
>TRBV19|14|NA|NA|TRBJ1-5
CASSIRGGGQPQHF
TGTGCCAGTAGTATAAGAGGAGGCGGTCAGCCCCAGCATTTT
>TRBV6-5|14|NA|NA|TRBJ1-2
CASLRSQGDYGYTF
TGTGCCAGCCTGAGGTCCCAAGGAGACTATGGCTACACCTTC
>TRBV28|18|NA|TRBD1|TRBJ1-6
CASSSQLGQGAPGSPLHF
TGTGCCAGCAGTTCCCAACTCGGACAGGGGGCGCCGGGTTCACCCCTCCACTTT
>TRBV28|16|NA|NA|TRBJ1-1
CARAGGFLSMNTEAFF
TGTGCCAGGGCCGGGGGATTCTTATCCATGAACACTGAAGCTTTCTTT
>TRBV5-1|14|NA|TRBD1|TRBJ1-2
CASSNTGGGYGYTF
TGCGCCAGCAGCAACACAGGGGGTGGCTATGGCTACACCTTC
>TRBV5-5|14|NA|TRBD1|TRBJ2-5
CASSLRQGGETQYF
TGTGCCAGCAGCCTGAGACAGGGTGGCGAGACCCAGTACTTC
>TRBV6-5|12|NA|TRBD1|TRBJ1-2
CASRRTGNGYTF
TGTGCCAGCAGACGGACAGGGAATGGCTACACCTTC
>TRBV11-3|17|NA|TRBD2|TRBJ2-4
CASSQRAGEGTKNIQYF
TGTGCCAGCAGCCAGCGAGCGGGGGAGGGGACCAAAAACATTCAGTACTTC
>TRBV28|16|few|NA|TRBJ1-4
CASSTGQSLRGEKLFF
TGTGCCAGCAGTACTGGACAGTCCTTGAGGGGTGAAAAACTGTTTTTT
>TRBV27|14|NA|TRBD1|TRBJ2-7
CASSPGTGGYEQYF
TGTGCCAGCAGTCCTGGGACAGGGGGCTACGAGCAGTACTTC
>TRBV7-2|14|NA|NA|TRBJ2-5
CASSQANRQETQYF
TGTGCCAGCAGCCAAGCAAACAGGCAAGAGACCCAGTACTTC
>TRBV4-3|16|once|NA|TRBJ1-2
CASSQAVGGDYYGYTF
TGCGCCAGCAGCCAGGCCGTGGGAGGGGACTACTATGGCTACACCTTC
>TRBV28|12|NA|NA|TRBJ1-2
CASSPAGYGYTF
TGTGCCAGCAGCCCTGCGGGGTATGGCTACACCTTC
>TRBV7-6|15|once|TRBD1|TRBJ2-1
CASSLTGTAYNEQFF
TGTGCCAGCAGCTTAACCGGGACAGCTTACAATGAGCAGTTCTTC
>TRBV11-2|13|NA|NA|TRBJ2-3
CASSFFGPDTQYF
TGTGCCAGCAGCTTTTTCGGTCCAGATACGCAGTATTTT
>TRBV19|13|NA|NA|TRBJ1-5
CASSIGGNQPQHF
TGTGCCAGTAGTATAGGAGGGAATCAGCCCCAGCATTTT
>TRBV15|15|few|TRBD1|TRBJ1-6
CATSRDRGRGSPLHF
TGTGCCACCAGCAGAGACAGGGGGCGCGGTTCACCCCTCCACTTT
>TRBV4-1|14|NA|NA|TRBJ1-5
CASSQRTEDQPQHF
TGCGCCAGCAGCCAAAGGACAGAAGATCAGCCCCAGCATTTT
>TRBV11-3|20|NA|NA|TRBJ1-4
CASSPPRWEGRTATNEKLFF
TGTGCCAGCAGCCCCCCCCGGTGGGAGGGCCGGACTGCAACTAATGAAAAACTGTTTTTT
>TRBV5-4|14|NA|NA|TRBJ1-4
CASSLAGNNEKLFF
TGTGCCAGCAGCCTCGCGGGCAATAATGAAAAACTGTTTTTT
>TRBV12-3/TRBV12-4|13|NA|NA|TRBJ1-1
CASSFTGPAEAFF
TGTGCCAGCAGTTTCACAGGACCCGCTGAAGCTTTCTTT
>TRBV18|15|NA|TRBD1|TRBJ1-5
CASSLGAGGYQPQHF
TGTGCCAGCTCTCTCGGGGCAGGGGGCTATCAGCCCCAGCATTTT
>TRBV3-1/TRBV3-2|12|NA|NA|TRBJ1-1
CASSQGTSGAFF
TGTGCCAGCAGCCAAGGGACATCAGGAGCTTTCTTT
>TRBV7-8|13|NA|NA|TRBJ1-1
CASSLDRNTEAFF
TGTGCCAGCAGCTTGGACAGGAACACTGAAGCTTTCTTT
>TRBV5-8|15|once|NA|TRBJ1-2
CASSLSRQTSYGYTF
TGTGCCAGCAGCTTGTCAAGACAGACAAGCTATGGCTACACCTTC
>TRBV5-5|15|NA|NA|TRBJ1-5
CASSLGAGGNQPQHF
TGTGCCAGCAGCTTGGGGGCAGGGGGCAATCAGCCCCAGCATTTT
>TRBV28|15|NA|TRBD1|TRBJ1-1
CASSPWDRANTEAFF
TGTGCCAGCAGTCCTTGGGACAGGGCAAACACTGAAGCTTTCTTT
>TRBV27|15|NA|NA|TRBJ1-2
CATKFEERGRYGYTF
TGTGCCACCAAATTCGAAGAGCGGGGGCGTTATGGCTACACCTTC
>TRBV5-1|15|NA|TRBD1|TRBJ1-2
CASSLPDRAGYGYTF
TGCGCCAGCAGCTTACCCGACAGGGCCGGGTATGGCTACACCTTC
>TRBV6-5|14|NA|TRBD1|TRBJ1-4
CASRYRGTNEKLFF
TGTGCCAGCAGGTACAGGGGGACTAATGAAAAACTGTTTTTT
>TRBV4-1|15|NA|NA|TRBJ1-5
CASSQDLVPNQPQHF
TGCGCCAGCAGCCAAGATCTAGTTCCTAATCAGCCCCAGCATTTT
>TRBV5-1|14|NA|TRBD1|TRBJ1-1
CASSSGTGGTEAFF
TGCGCCAGCAGCTCTGGGACAGGGGGCACTGAAGCTTTCTTT
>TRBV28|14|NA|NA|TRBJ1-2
CASDAAGLSYGYTF
TGTGCCAGCGACGCGGCGGGTTTGTCCTATGGCTACACCTTC
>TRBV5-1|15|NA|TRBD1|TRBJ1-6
CASSSGTGGYSPLHF
TGCGCCAGCAGCTCTGGGACAGGCGGATATTCACCCCTCCACTTT
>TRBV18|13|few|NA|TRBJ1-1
CASSTEILTEAFF
TGTGCCAGCTCAACGGAGATTTTGACTGAAGCTTTCTTT
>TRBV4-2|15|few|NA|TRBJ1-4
CASSQSTGGLEKLFF
TGTGCCAGCAGCCAGTCGACGGGAGGCCTTGAAAAACTGTTTTTT
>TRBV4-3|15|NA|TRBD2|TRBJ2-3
CASKPEAGSTDTQYF
TGCGCCAGCAAACCGGAAGCGGGGAGCACAGATACGCAGTATTTT
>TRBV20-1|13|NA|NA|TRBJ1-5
CSASDGGNQPQHF
TGCAGTGCTAGTGACGGAGGCAATCAGCCCCAGCATTTT
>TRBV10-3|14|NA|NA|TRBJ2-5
CAINPGGFGETQYF
TGTGCCATCAATCCAGGGGGGTTCGGAGAGACCCAGTACTTC